Listed below are T cell receptor beta chains from one sample, sequenced in a study of T-cell reconstitution after alpha-beta-depleted transplantation in children. TCRdb fed the PCR reads into MiXCR, producing one record per CDR3 protein. The table includes hundreds of thousands of distinct CDR3 sequences, roughly 17% detected once. Sequencing used PBMCs from the stem cell graft donor, obtained from the stem cell graft. Source of these receptors: a human donor who donated a stem cell graft to a child with acute myeloid leukemia. Each CDR3 is given with its conserved first and last residue.

j_gene: TRBJ2-7
v_gene: TRBV30
CDR3aa: CAWSLGGGLGEQYF

j_gene: TRBJ2-5
v_gene: TRBV20-1
CDR3aa: CSARGRGLQETQYF

j_gene: TRBJ2-1
v_gene: TRBV20-1
CDR3aa: CSAVTPGTSGGAGEQFF

j_gene: TRBJ2-7
v_gene: TRBV20-1
CDR3aa: CSARDMGRGIYEQYF

j_gene: TRBJ1-4
v_gene: TRBV20-1
CDR3aa: CSASRPLDGDEKLFF

j_gene: TRBJ1-1
v_gene: TRBV5-1
CDR3aa: CATRDRANTEAFF

j_gene: TRBJ2-3
v_gene: TRBV20-1
CDR3aa: CSDARDSPAVLSTDTQYF

j_gene: TRBJ2-7
v_gene: TRBV15
CDR3aa: CATSGGGRDYEQYF

j_gene: TRBJ2-1
v_gene: TRBV7-8
CDR3aa: CASSSRTGNEQFF

j_gene: TRBJ2-1
v_gene: TRBV29-1
CDR3aa: CSVEVLAANNEQFF

j_gene: TRBJ2-1
v_gene: TRBV5-1
CDR3aa: CASSSYGQGGNEQFF

j_gene: TRBJ2-1
v_gene: TRBV6-1
CDR3aa: CASSERDMRGVYNEQFF

j_gene: TRBJ2-5
v_gene: TRBV7-2
CDR3aa: CASSLGGDWETQYF

j_gene: TRBJ1-1
v_gene: TRBV11-2
CDR3aa: CASSLEGANEAFF

j_gene: TRBJ2-5
v_gene: TRBV20-1
CDR3aa: CSAPETGQETQYF

j_gene: TRBJ1-5
v_gene: TRBV9
CDR3aa: CASSASRAPNQPQHF

j_gene: TRBJ1-4
v_gene: TRBV10-2
CDR3aa: CASRDRGNEKLFF

j_gene: TRBJ2-5
v_gene: TRBV20-1
CDR3aa: CSARAPSGGQETQYF

j_gene: TRBJ2-2
v_gene: TRBV6-4
CDR3aa: CASSQDAAGELFF

j_gene: TRBJ2-1
v_gene: TRBV7-9
CDR3aa: CASLGTASYNEQFF

j_gene: TRBJ2-2
v_gene: TRBV20-1
CDR3aa: CSAQGTSGVSTGELFF

j_gene: TRBJ2-1
v_gene: TRBV7-6
CDR3aa: CASSSPISYNDQFF

j_gene: TRBJ1-1
v_gene: TRBV12-3/TRBV12-4
CDR3aa: CASSLEGQGNMNTEAFF

j_gene: TRBJ2-7
v_gene: TRBV7-2
CDR3aa: CASSFSAGAYEQYF

j_gene: TRBJ1-2
v_gene: TRBV12-3/TRBV12-4
CDR3aa: CATLVLSDGYTF

j_gene: TRBJ2-5
v_gene: TRBV29-1
CDR3aa: CSADDREETQYF

j_gene: TRBJ2-5
v_gene: TRBV12-3/TRBV12-4
CDR3aa: CASSFQGLGVQETQYF

j_gene: TRBJ1-5
v_gene: TRBV20-1
CDR3aa: CSAPEQGARPQPQHF

j_gene: TRBJ2-5
v_gene: TRBV20-1
CDR3aa: CSARGQEQETQYF

j_gene: TRBJ2-1
v_gene: TRBV7-9
CDR3aa: CASRTTTGGSYNEQFF

j_gene: TRBJ1-1
v_gene: TRBV5-6
CDR3aa: CASSREKEIILNTEAFF

j_gene: TRBJ2-2
v_gene: TRBV12-3/TRBV12-4
CDR3aa: CASSFFKGALNTGELFF

j_gene: TRBJ2-1
v_gene: TRBV5-1
CDR3aa: CASKGDRYNEQFF

j_gene: TRBJ2-5
v_gene: TRBV7-9
CDR3aa: CASSLAPQGGETQYF

j_gene: TRBJ2-7
v_gene: TRBV5-5
CDR3aa: CASRPGTGNFYEQYF

j_gene: TRBJ1-1
v_gene: TRBV7-9
CDR3aa: CASSASWTAPPNTEAFF

j_gene: TRBJ2-3
v_gene: TRBV12-3/TRBV12-4
CDR3aa: CASSLRLAGGRDTQYF

j_gene: TRBJ2-5
v_gene: TRBV7-9
CDR3aa: CASSFPGRGDTQYF

j_gene: TRBJ1-2
v_gene: TRBV4-3
CDR3aa: CASSPGGAGTSGYTF